The sequence of this T cell receptor (beta chain) was determined in a study of T cell responses to AZD1222 COVID-19 vaccine. Sequencing was performed with immunoSEQ multiplex PCR; in TCRdb, only in-frame clones are kept and a portion is missing. The data contain approximately 52,000 clones, 87% of them singletons. Study results and caveats: Seropositive status at baseline applied to only 5 to 7 AZD1222 recipients. Nearly half of unique spike-specific TCRs reportedly avoided B.1.351 and B.1.1.7 mutated regions. White British donors predominated, females outnumbered males, and clonal diversity was possibly underestimated.

The trim removed 5 bases at V and 9 bases at J, leaving 7 bases unmatched. CDR3 length equals 16 residues. Germline V lookup: CDR1 SGHAT, CDR2 FQNNGV. As to this clone: The target antigen is unknown.

Second-dose intervals of approximately 4 or approximately 12 weeks were pooled. The sequencing here drew on peripheral blood, taken 28 days after the second AZD1222 dose. The chain couples TRBV11-2 to TRBJ2-1, with TRBD2 matching 16 bases. This TCR came from an adult who received the AZD1222 COVID-19 vaccine. For the CDR3, the DNA is TGTGCCAGCAGCCCGCGCGGGACTAGCGGGAGGGGTGAGCAGTTCTTC. Translated, it gives CASSPRGTSGRGEQFF.